The 23 T cell receptor beta chains listed next were all sequenced from one sample in a study of cytomegalovirus exposure and HLA in healthy donors. Repertoires were generated with immunoSEQ multiplex PCR, while TCRdb's copy carries only in-frame clones and drops some. This repertoire shows about 60,000 clones, roughly 96% found once; its top ten account for approximately 0.95%. Specimen: PBMCs. The receptors derive from a man aged 18 to 29 in good health and CMV-seronegative.

The chain carries TRBV19 and TRBJ2-7, with TRBD2 identical over 8 bases. The CDR3 totals 14 residues. Germline V CDR1 and CDR2: LNHDA, SQIVND (reference sequence). Unmatched junction bases numbered 4, after V lost 3 bases and J lost 3 bases. The CDR3 DNA sequence: TGTGCCAGTAGTATCAGCGGGAGCCTCTACGAGCAGTACTTC. This codes for CASSISGSLYEQYF. The full variable domain, rest sourced from reference TRBV19 and TRBJ2-7, is DGGITQSPKYLFRKEGQNVTLSCEQNLNHDAMYWYRQDPGQGLRLIYYSQIVNDFQKGDIAEGYSVSREKKESFPLTVTSAQKNPTAFYLCASSISGSLYEQYFGPGTRLTVT.

Judged by abundance, this clone is medium-sized (0.01 to 0.1%). The chain uses TRBV6-1 and TRBJ2-1, with D perhaps TRBD2 (6 bases). This CDR3 is 15 amino acids long. The germline V gene encodes CDR1 MNHNS and CDR2 SASEGT. V lost 3 bases and J 1 base, leaving 10 bases between the germline ends. The CDR3 DNA follows: TGTGCCAGCAGTGATACTAGCCCTTCCTACAATGAGCAGTTCTTC. This sequence encodes CASSDTSPSYNEQFF.

The V call is TRBV7-2, the J call TRBJ1-4; D gene unclear. V was shortened by 3 bases and J by 2 bases, with 10 bases between the two germline ends. CDR1 and CDR2 from the germline V gene are SGHTA and FQGNSA. This CDR3 region has 15 residues. The CDR3, as DNA: TGTGCCAGCAGCTTCCGGGGTCGGACTAATGAAAAACTGTTTTTT. Translating it yields CASSFRGRTNEKLFF. The entire variable domain, with the rest obtained from reference TRBV7-2 and TRBJ1-4, is as follows: GAGVSQSPSNKVTEKGKDVELRCDPISGHTALYWYRQSLGQGLEFLIYFQGNSAPDKSGLPSDRFSAERTGGSVSTLTIQRTQQEDSAVYLCASSFRGRTNEKLFFGSGTQLSVL.

The genes are TRBV11-3 and TRBJ2-7; 9 bases are a match to TRBD2. J was trimmed by 6 bases and V by 0 bases; bases with no gene match: 15. The germline CDR1 and CDR2 sequences are SGHNT and YENEEA. CDR3 length: 18 residues. The DNA of the CDR3 is TGTGCCAGCAGCTTAGATCTCTATTTAGCGGGAGCATTCGGCGAGCAGTACTTC. Translating it yields CASSLDLYLAGAFGEQYF.

The chain links TRBV4-1 to TRBJ2-1; TRBD2 matches at 12 bases. Losses at the gene ends were 4 bases for V and 0 bases for J; bases not matched to a gene: 7. Per the germline V gene, CDR1 is MGHRA and CDR2 is YSYEKL. The CDR3 sequence is 18 residues long. The CDR3 coding sequence is TGCGCCAGCAGCCCCGGACTAGCGGGACCCCGCTCCTACAATGAGCAGTTCTTC. Translation: CASSPGLAGPRSYNEQFF.

CDR3 protein: CASSQWTGGSVNEQFF. The DNA for the CDR3 is TGCGCCAGCAGCCAATGGACAGGGGGCTCGGTTAATGAGCAGTTCTTC. This chain joins TRBV4-3 and TRBJ2-1, with TRBD1 identical over 11 bases. V dropped 2 bases and J dropped 7; count of bases not matched to a gene: 7. Germline V CDR1 and CDR2: LGHNA, YSLEER. The CDR3 contains 16 residues.

This clone was found once. The chain carries TRBV2 and TRBJ2-5, with 9 bases that match TRBD2. The CDR3 is made up of 13 amino acids. V shed 7 bases and J 4 bases; nucleotides not matched to a gene: 4. CDR1 and CDR2 (germline): SNHLY, FYNNEI. The CDR3 region has the DNA TGTGCCAGCACTTATAGCGGGAGAGAGACCCAGTACTTC. Its protein product is CASTYSGRETQYF.

The chain combines TRBV7-2 with TRBJ1-4, with 8 bases matching TRBD1. After removal of 1 base from V and 11 bases from J, the junction contained 3 bases not matched to a gene. CDR1 and CDR2 from the germline V gene are SGHTA and FQGNSA. CDR3 length: 13 residues. The CDR3 here is CASSLEQGGKLFF. The CDR3 DNA sequence: TGTGCCAGCAGCTTAGAACAGGGGGGGAAACTGTTTTTT.

The chain recombines TRBV10-2 with TRBJ1-5; 9 bases map to TRBD1. The CDR3 length is 14 residues. CDR1 is WSHSY, CDR2 SAAADI, per germline. Unmatched junction bases numbered 5, after V lost 8 bases and J lost 3 bases. CDR3 in amino acids: CASGQGTNNQPQHF. The DNA of the CDR3 is TGCGCCAGCGGACAGGGGACGAACAATCAGCCCCAGCATTTT.

Concerning this clone: The junction and the germline gene differ at one end; a read error may be behind it. The chain joins TRBV11-2 to TRBJ2-1; a weak D match, TRBD2 (5 bases). Per the germline V gene, CDR1 is SGHAT and CDR2 is FQNNGV. This CDR3 region has 14 residues. Written as DNA, the CDR3 is TGTGCCAGCAGCTTAATCGGGGTTGGGTCCCCCGGACTCTTC. It translates to CASSLIGVGSPGLF.

The chain joins TRBV5-8 to TRBJ2-3; weak D call: TRBD2 (5 bases). Trimming removed 2 bases at V and 2 bases at J, with 18 bases between. This CDR3 spans 17 amino acids. The germline V gene has CDR1 SGHTS and CDR2 YDEGEE. CDR3 in DNA: TGTGCCAGCAGCTTTTATGGGAGATCCCAACTCACAGATACGCAGTATTTT. It yields the protein CASSFYGRSQLTDTQYF.

The chain combines TRBV4-3 with TRBJ2-4; TRBD2 matches 13 bases. Germline lookup yields CDR1 LGHNA and CDR2 YSLEER. There are 18 residues in the CDR3. The junction had 4 bases not matched to a gene; V was cut back by 0 bases and J by 2 bases. The CDR3 region is CASSQESGLAGPKNIQYF. The CDR3 region has the DNA TGCGCCAGCAGCCAAGAATCGGGACTAGCGGGACCCAAAAACATTCAGTACTTC.

The rearrangement joins TRBV29-1 to TRBJ2-1; the match to TRBD2 covers 9 bases. CDR3 length: 15 residues. CDR1 SQVTM and CDR2 ANQGSEA come from the germline V gene. V shed 8 bases, J shed 10 bases, and the junction held 18 bases outside the gene matches. The chain's CDR3 is CSLAPRLAGTVEQFF. The CDR3 region has the DNA TGCAGCCTCGCCCCGAGGCTAGCGGGAACTGTGGAGCAGTTCTTC.

V and J are TRBV5-1 and TRBJ2-5; TRBD2 aligns across 7 bases. Germline-derived CDR1 and CDR2 are SGHRS and YFSETQ. This CDR3 spans 15 amino acids. The trim removed 5 bases at V and 5 bases at J, leaving 12 bases unmatched. The CDR3 nucleotides are TGCGCCAGCAGACGGGACGACGGGGACTACGAGACCCAGTACTTC. This encodes CASRRDDGDYETQYF.

This chain connects TRBV7-6 to TRBJ2-7; 8 positions agree with TRBD2. Trimming took 1 base from V and 7 from J; bases not matched to a gene: 15. CDR3 length: 17 residues. The germline gives CDR1 SGHVS, CDR2 FNYEAQ. CDR3 sequence reads: CASSLEDKRETSGEQYF. CDR3 bases: TGTGCCAGCAGCTTAGAAGACAAGCGGGAGACGTCTGGAGAGCAGTACTTC. Looking up the rest from reference TRBV7-6 and TRBJ2-7 gives the full variable domain: GAGVSQSPRYKVTKRGQDVALRCDPISGHVSLYWYRQALGQGPEFLTYFNYEAQQDKSGLPNDRFSAERPEGSISTLTIQRTEQRDSAMYRCASSLEDKRETSGEQYFGPGTRLTVT.

The rearrangement joins TRBV30 to TRBJ2-1; no reliable D call. Germline lookup yields CDR1 GTSNPN and CDR2 SVGIG (reference sequence). The CDR3 runs to 12 residues. V lost 1 base to trimming and J lost 7 bases, with 8 bases between them. The DNA of the CDR3 is TGTGCCTGGAGTGGACGGGTAAATGAGCAGTTCTTC. Amino acids: CAWSGRVNEQFF.

The V and J genes are TRBV4-1 and TRBJ2-5; TRBD2 matches at 11 bases. The CDR3 length is 19 residues. The J segment lost 1 base and the V segment lost 1 base, leaving 11 bases of the junction unmatched. Germline values: CDR1 MGHRA, CDR2 YSYEKL. The DNA of the CDR3 is TGCGCCAGCAGCCAAGGGATCTTGGGACTAGCGGTGCTCCAAGAGACCCAGTACTTC. This encodes CASSQGILGLAVLQETQYF.

DNA for the CDR3: TGTGCCATCAGTGAGGCTAGCGGGAGGATAGACAATGAGCAGTTCTTC. Its protein is CAISEASGRIDNEQFF. The chain carries TRBV10-3 and TRBJ2-1; 11 bases map to TRBD2. Trimming at V came to 2 bases and at J to 5 bases, leaving 5 bases not matched to a gene. This CDR3 has 16 amino acids. Germline V gives CDR1 ENHRY, CDR2 SYGVKD.

This chain uses TRBV28 with TRBJ2-7, with D unresolved. Germline lookup yields CDR1 MDHEN and CDR2 SYDVKM. The CDR3 has 16 amino acids. Trimming pared 4 bases from V and 1 base from J, leaving 17 bases between. CDR3 sequence (DNA): TGTGCCAGCAGTTCAATGGTCGGTCTTGAGTCCTACGAGCAGTACTTC. Its translation is CASSSMVGLESYEQYF.

The chain couples TRBV29-1 to TRBJ2-1; the D gene is possibly TRBD2 (5 bases). V was shortened by 1 base and J by 7 bases, with 17 bases between the two germline ends. The germline V gene encodes CDR1 SQVTM and CDR2 ANQGSEA. This CDR3 region has 15 residues. The CDR3: CSVEVGSAGRNEQFF. DNA for the CDR3: TGCAGCGTTGAAGTGGGTAGCGCGGGCCGGAATGAGCAGTTCTTC.

The chain links TRBV7-2 to TRBJ2-5; D uncertain. Germline-derived CDR1 and CDR2 are SGHTA and FQGNSA. Trimming removed 1 base from V and 2 bases from J, with 8 bases in between. The CDR3 length is 14 residues. Here the CDR3 reads CASSLVTAQETQYF. The CDR3 DNA sequence: TGTGCCAGCAGCTTAGTTACTGCTCAAGAGACCCAGTACTTC. Together with reference TRBV7-2 and TRBJ2-5, the CDR3 gives the full variable domain: GAGVSQSPSNKVTEKGKDVELRCDPISGHTALYWYRQSLGQGLEFLIYFQGNSAPDKSGLPSDRFSAERTGGSVSTLTIQRTQQEDSAVYLCASSLVTAQETQYFGPGTRLLVL.

This chain links TRBV28 with TRBJ2-5; 7 bases fit TRBD1. The J segment lost 4 bases and the V segment lost 5 bases, leaving 16 bases of the junction unmatched. The CDR3 is 17 residues long. The germline CDR1 and CDR2 sequences are MDHEN and SYDVKM. The CDR3 here is CASSPNYEMTGLETQYF. The CDR3 region has the DNA TGTGCCAGCAGTCCGAACTACGAAATGACAGGGCTAGAGACCCAGTACTTC.

V gene TRBV4-1 combines with J gene TRBJ2-3; a possible D gene is TRBD2 (5 bases). Germline V CDR1 and CDR2: MGHRA, YSYEKL. V was trimmed by 5 bases and J by 5 bases, leaving 8 bases between them. The CDR3 has 12 residues. In DNA, the CDR3 is TGCGCCAGCAGCTATCGGGGAGATACGCAGTATTTT. It encodes CASSYRGDTQYF.